This TCR beta chain was identified during a study of identical twins. Study results and caveats: In zero-insertion analyses, partial confounding could arise from invariant MAIT and iNKT cells.

Using its own MiXCR run on the 5' RACE reads, TCRdb lists one record per CDR3 protein. This sample yields 300,000 to 400,000 distinct CDR3 sequences, of which 7% to 9.5% are seen a single time; roughly 9% belongs to the top ten. In germline, CDR1 is LGHDT, CDR2 YNNKEL (reference sequence). This CDR3 is 17 amino acids long. V was cut by 1 base and J by 4 bases, with 19 bases left in between. Turning to this clonotype: Its antigen is unidentified.

V usage is TRBV3-1 and J usage is TRBJ1-2, with D perhaps matching TRBD1 (5 bases). The TCR comes from a woman aged 50 to 60 in good health. The sequencing input was naive T cells sorted from blood. This CDR3 reads CASSQVDSRGAPYGYTF. The CDR3, as DNA: TGTGCCAGCAGCCAAGTGGACTCTAGGGGCGCGCCCTATGGCTACACCTTC.